This T cell receptor beta chain was documented in a study of blood T cells in healthy people across ages. Germline lookup yields CDR1 DFQATT and CDR2 SNEGSKA (reference sequence). This CDR3 spans 11 amino acids. V dropped 3 bases and J dropped 4 bases, with 6 bases sitting between them. A second PCR of 7 to 11 cycles used a sample-barcoded 5' primer and a J-beta primer mix. MiXCR, run by TCRdb on the 5' RACE reads, gives a single entry per CDR3 protein. The repertoire includes about 930,000 distinct CDR3 sequences, 29% of them detected once, and roughly 10% sits in the top ten. The same data also went into a second study, on T cells of mothers and their children.

This receptor was taken from a woman in her thirties or forties in good health. The V and J genes are TRBV20-1 and TRBJ1-1; D remains ambiguous. The material sequenced was blood. CDR3 DNA sequence: TGCAGTGCTAGGGTTGTCACTGAAGCTTTCTTT. It encodes CSARVVTEAFF.